This T cell receptor (beta chain) was documented in a study of blood T cell repertoires in COVID-19. The ends lost 3 bases at V and 0 bases at J; junction bases unmatched: 3. The CDR3 consists of 17 residues. In germline, CDR1 is SGHRS, CDR2 YFSETQ. Libraries were prepared by immunoSEQ multiplex PCR; TCRdb keeps only in-frame clonotypes and omits some of them. The sample has 39,000 or so clones; 81% are singletons. This chain uses TRBV5-1 with TRBJ2-7; the match to TRBD2 covers 16 bases. This receptor was taken from a man aged 40-49 years with active or convalescent COVID-19. The material sequenced was peripheral blood. CDR3 coding DNA: TGCGCCAGCAGCTGGGGACTAGCGGGAGGGAGCTCCTACGAGCAGTACTTC. This codes for CASSWGLAGGSSYEQYF.